This paragraph covers one T cell receptor beta chain sequence. Antigen unknown. The sample originates from a study of T-cell reconstitution after alpha-beta-depleted transplantation in children. Regarding the study as a whole: The origin of alpha-beta T cells about two months after transplant was reportedly several hundred expanded graft clones. There were some patients whose high TCRbeta diversity at day 60 came from surviving recipient T cells and thymic progenitors. When one year had passed after transplant, most T-cell counts and diversity came from newly produced T cells.

The authors prepared the TCRbeta library with unique molecular identifiers. TCRdb independently ran MiXCR on the PCR reads; one entry per CDR3 protein. The sample holds approximately 110,000 distinct CDR3 sequences; about 9.4% are singletons and the top ten take less than 45%. The TCR was taken from a boy younger than 10 with acute lymphoblastic leukemia, due to receive a stem cell transplant. Here the sequenced sample was PBMCs, taken before TCRalphabeta/CD19-depleted stem cell transplant.

The CDR3 region is CASSLGLAGGSWNEQFF. The CDR3 nucleotides are TGTGCCAGCAGCTTAGGCCTGGCGGGAGGGTCGTGGAATGAGCAGTTCTTC. The chain has TRBV7-2 and TRBJ2-1; 9 nucleotides line up with TRBD2. The J segment lost 7 bases and the V segment lost 1 base, leaving 11 bases of the junction unmatched. The CDR3 length is 17 residues. Germline V gives CDR1 SGHTA, CDR2 FQGNSA.